These 31 T cell receptor beta chains were sequenced from one sample in a study of metastatic and nonmetastatic thyroid tumors. TCRdb reanalyzed the PCR reads via MiXCR. The table has tens of thousands of clones, around 25% seen once; the top ten hold 9.5% to 15%. Thyroid surgery took place with no prior treatment in any patient. Specimen: tumor tissue. The origin of the receptors is a male donor with papillary thyroid cancer or a benign thyroid nodule (not recorded which). Some clones in this sample may be carry-over from other donors' samples.

This clone was seen once. This sequence joins TRBV6-1 and TRBJ1-5; no firm D call. The CDR3 is 15 residues long. Per germline, CDR1 MNHNS and CDR2 SASEGT. Deletions cut 3 bases from V and 4 bases from J, with 13 bases between. The CDR3, as DNA: TGTGCCAGCAGTGATTTGGCAACGGCTAATCAGCCCCAGCATTTT. Its translation: CASSDLATANQPQHF.

This clone was seen at least ten times. The chain joins TRBV11-2 to TRBJ2-2; D is perhaps TRBD2 (6 bases). Trimming cost V 5 bases and J 0 bases, with 13 bases left between them. This CDR3 has 16 residues. CDR1 is SGHAT and CDR2 is FQNNGV in the germline V gene. CDR3 sequence (DNA): TGTGCCAGCAGCGCCGCTCTAGCGTCGAACACCGGGGAGCTGTTTTTT. This gives the protein CASSAALASNTGELFF.

Notes on this clone: A read error may explain this, as a much larger clone is one base away. The V call is TRBV12-3 or TRBV12-4, the J call TRBJ2-1, with TRBD2 identical over 11 bases. Trimming took 6 bases from V and 5 from J; bases not matched to a gene: 6. The CDR3 runs to 15 residues. This CDR3 is CASSQVLAGDNEQFF. For the CDR3, the DNA is TGTGCCAGCAGCCAGGTACTAGCGGGAGACAATGAGCAGTTCTTC.

V gene TRBV7-9 combines with J gene TRBJ2-7, with TRBD2 as a possible D gene (6 bases). CDR1 and CDR2 from the germline V gene are SEHNR and FQNEAQ (reference sequence). V shed 3 bases and J shed 4 bases, with 10 bases lying between them. The CDR3 spans 13 residues. The CDR3 nucleotides read TGTGCCAGCAGCTTGGATGGGGGGTACGAGCAGTACTTC. Protein product: CASSLDGGYEQYF.

This sequence joins TRBV7-9 and TRBJ2-7; 9 bases line up with TRBD1. The CDR3 consists of 15 residues. The junction had 5 bases not matched to a gene; V was cut back by 5 bases and J by 0 bases. Germline V lookup: CDR1 SEHNR, CDR2 FQNEAQ (reference sequence). This CDR3 is CASSQGTGRSYEQYF. In DNA form, the CDR3 reads TGTGCCAGCAGCCAAGGGACAGGGCGCTCCTACGAGCAGTACTTC.

This clone was picked up a small number of times. V and J are TRBV6-2 or TRBV6-3 and TRBJ2-7; D gene ambiguous. The CDR3 totals 12 residues. V lost 9 bases to trimming and J lost 3 bases, with 12 bases between them. Germline V gene sequence: CDR1 MNHEY, CDR2 SVGEGT. CDR3 sequence reads: CASIYPDYEQYF. As DNA, the CDR3 is TGTGCCAGTATTTACCCCGACTACGAGCAGTACTTC.

In its sample, this clone was seen many times. The chain combines TRBV27 with TRBJ2-3, with TRBD2 identical over 8 bases. The trim removed 5 bases at V and 2 bases at J, leaving 9 bases unmatched. CDR3 length: 16 residues. Germline loops: CDR1 MNHEY, CDR2 SMNVEV (reference sequence). CDR3 region: CASSHSLSGITDTQYF. As DNA, the CDR3 is TGTGCCAGCAGTCATTCCCTTAGCGGGATCACAGATACGCAGTATTTT.

This clone was seen a few times. This chain uses TRBV19 with TRBJ2-7; 8 positions match TRBD2. Trimming cost V 3 bases and J 1 base; bases outside gene matches: 2. This CDR3 region has 14 residues. Germline-derived CDR1 and CDR2 are LNHDA and SQIVND (reference sequence). The CDR3 nucleotides read TGTGCCAGTAGTATCGGGGGGGCTTCCTACGAGCAGTACTTC. Protein: CASSIGGASYEQYF.

This clone was counted ten times or more. The V gene is TRBV29-1, the J gene TRBJ2-7; D remains unclear. V was shortened by 4 bases and J by 1 base, with 5 bases between the two germline ends. The CDR3 runs to 11 residues. Germline CDR1 reads SQVTM; CDR2 reads ANQGSEA. CDR3 DNA sequence: TGCAGCGTTGGAACTTCCTACGAGCAGTACTTC. Its protein product is CSVGTSYEQYF.

This clone was observed many times. V and J are TRBV30 and TRBJ2-5, with 9 bases that match TRBD2. J gave up 5 bases and V 2 bases, and 9 bases lay outside the gene matches. Germline CDR1 reads GTSNPN; CDR2 reads SVGIG (reference sequence). This CDR3 spans 15 amino acids. As DNA, the CDR3 is TGTGCCTGGAGTCTCGGCGGGAGGGGGGGCGAGACCCAGTACTTC. Encoded protein: CAWSLGGRGGETQYF.

This clone was observed many times. The genes are TRBV28 and TRBJ1-2; weak D call: TRBD1 (5 bases). The CDR3 covers 14 residues. Trimming removed 3 bases at V and 8 bases at J, with 16 bases between. Germline V gene data show CDR1 as MDHEN and CDR2 as SYDVKM. This CDR3 reads CASSFQGMGGGYTF. CDR3 sequence (DNA): TGTGCCAGCAGTTTCCAGGGAATGGGAGGAGGCTACACCTTC.

Many counts were recorded for this clone. Distinct nucleotide sequences in the sample also encode this CDR3. The chain is built from TRBV7-2 and TRBJ2-3; possible D gene TRBD2, 5 bases. CDR1 is SGHTA, CDR2 FQGNSA, per germline. V was clipped by 0 bases and J by 6 bases, with 16 bases between them. This CDR3 comprises 16 residues. Here the CDR3 DNA reads TGTGCCAGCAGCTTAGCGGGAGCGGCCCGGCGCGATACGCAGTATTTT. The encoded protein is CASSLAGAARRDTQYF.

Of note for this clone: This could be a read error, since a much larger clone is one nucleotide away. Lacking the conserved final phenylalanine or tryptophan, this CDR3 likely reflects a read error. V and J are TRBV7-2 and TRBJ2-7, with D perhaps TRBD2 (6 bases). Trimming left V 5 bases short and J 4 bases short, with 18 bases between. Germline-derived CDR1 and CDR2 are SGHTA and FQGNSA. This CDR3 is 15 amino acids long. The chain's CDR3 is CASSKRIGSGYEQYL. The CDR3 bases are TGTGCCAGCAGCAAGAGAATCGGGAGCGGGTACGAGCAGTACCTC.

In this sample, this clone turned up many times. The chain combines TRBV7-9 with TRBJ2-3; D is possibly TRBD1 or TRBD2 (5 bases each). The CDR3 consists of 14 residues. Germline values: CDR1 SEHNR, CDR2 FQNEAQ (reference sequence). The V and J ends lost 3 bases and 5 bases respectively, with 12 bases between them. The CDR3 DNA reads as TGTGCCAGCAGCTTCGAGGGGTTTGGAGATACGCAGTATTTT. Its protein is CASSFEGFGDTQYF.

About this clone itself: One end of the junction varies from germline; a read error may be responsible. J is TRBJ1-2 and V is TRBV4-1; D unclear. CDR1 is MGHRA, CDR2 YSYEKL, per germline. This CDR3 spans 14 amino acids. CDR3: CVSSKKGRSYGYTF. The CDR3 DNA reads as TGCGTCAGCAGCAAAAAGGGTCGGAGCTATGGCTACACCTTC.

This clone was counted many times. The V call is TRBV15, the J call TRBJ2-3; D tentatively reads TRBD1 or TRBD2 (5 bases each). CDR1 and CDR2 (germline): LNHNV, YYDKDF (reference sequence). The CDR3 sequence is 16 residues long. V was pared by 7 bases and J by 0 bases, with 17 bases between. The CDR3 DNA is TGTGCCACCACCCCGGGACGGGCATATAGCACAGATACGCAGTATTTT. This gives the protein CATTPGRAYSTDTQYF.

To note about this clone: This could be a read error, since a much larger clone is one nucleotide away. Other DNA sequences in the same sample also yield this CDR3. The chain joins TRBV5-8 to TRBJ2-5; D is possibly TRBD1 (6 bases). The germline V gene encodes CDR1 SGHTS and CDR2 YDEGEE. The CDR3 has 11 residues. V gave up 3 bases and J gave up 11 bases, with 11 bases separating them. CDR3 residues: CASSSKGTQYF. CDR3 nucleotides: TGTGCCAGCAGCTCGAAGGGGACACAGTACTTC.

About this clone: A much larger clone sits a single nucleotide away, making a read error possible. The rearrangement joins TRBV6-2 or TRBV6-3 to TRBJ2-1, with TRBD2 matching 7 bases. The CDR3 is made up of 19 amino acids. Unmatched junction bases numbered 24, after V lost 7 bases and J lost 6 bases. CDR1 is MNHEY, CDR2 SVGEGT, per germline. The CDR3: CASIPGTKRGRAGANEQFF. The CDR3 DNA sequence: TGTGCCAGCATCCCCGGGACTAAGAGAGGGAGGGCCGGAGCCAATGAGCAGTTCTTC.

This chain links TRBV20-1 with TRBJ2-3, with 7 bases that match TRBD2. The V and J ends lost 3 bases and 2 bases, in that order; junction bases with no gene match: 5. This CDR3 has 14 amino acids. CDR1 and CDR2 from the germline V gene are DFQATT and SNEGSKA (reference sequence). The CDR3 sequence: CSASPSGFTDTQYF. The CDR3 DNA reads as TGCAGTGCTAGTCCTAGCGGCTTCACAGATACGCAGTATTTT.

As for this clone: A much larger clone sits a single nucleotide away, making a read error possible. The chain has TRBV29-1 and TRBJ2-7; D not resolved. Trimming took 7 bases from V and 2 from J, leaving 21 bases between them. Germline lookup yields CDR1 SQVTM and CDR2 ANQGSEA. This CDR3 is built from 15 residues. In DNA form, the CDR3 reads TGCAGCGGATCCGAGTCAGCCAGTTTAGCCTACGAGCAGTACTTC. Protein product: CSGSESASLAYEQYF.

This clone was counted many times. The J gene is TRBJ2-7, the V gene TRBV11-2; D call uncertain. The CDR3 is 12 amino acids. Deletions cut 4 bases from V and 2 bases from J, with 6 bases between. Germline values: CDR1 SGHAT, CDR2 FQNNGV. In DNA, the CDR3 is TGTGCCAGCAGCTCGGTGACCTACGAGCAGTACTTC. This translates into CASSSVTYEQYF.

This chain connects TRBV15 to TRBJ1-6; 9 positions agree with TRBD1. V lost 5 bases to trimming and J lost 9 bases; unmatched junction nucleotides: 5. This CDR3 spans 14 amino acids. Per germline, CDR1 LNHNV and CDR2 YYDKDF (reference sequence). The CDR3 loop is CATSRDRAASPLHF. CDR3 coding DNA: TGTGCCACCAGCCGGGACAGGGCCGCTTCACCCCTCCACTTT. The whole variable domain, filled in from reference TRBV15 and TRBJ1-6, reads DAMVIQNPRYQVTQFGKPVTLSCSQTLNHNVMYWYQQKSSQAPKLLFHYYDKDFNNEADTPDNFQSRRPNTSFCFLDIRSPGLGDTAMYLCATSRDRAASPLHFGNGTRLTVT.

Here the CDR3 reads CASSRTGISSYEQYF. CDR3 bases: TGTGCCAGCAGCCGAACAGGGATAAGCTCCTACGAGCAGTACTTC. The gene calls are TRBV6-2 or TRBV6-3 and TRBJ2-7; tentatively, D is TRBD1 (6 bases). Trimming cost V 6 bases and J 0 bases, with 15 bases left between them. The germline gives CDR1 MNHEY, CDR2 SVGEGT. The CDR3 runs to 15 residues.

This chain links TRBV19 with TRBJ2-6; 8 bases map to TRBD1. Germline-derived CDR1 and CDR2 are LNHDA and SQIVND (reference sequence). The CDR3 is 18 amino acids. The ends lost 7 bases at V and 3 bases at J; junction bases unmatched: 14. The CDR3 is CASTRRPAGGRGANVLTF. In DNA form, the CDR3 reads TGTGCCAGTACCCGTCGGCCGGCAGGGGGCCGTGGGGCCAACGTCCTGACTTTC.

This clone was observed a few times. This chain uses TRBV6-5 with TRBJ2-7; no reliable D call. The CDR3 spans 14 residues. Deletions cut 5 bases from V and 1 base from J, with 12 bases between. CDR1 MNHEY and CDR2 SVGAGI come from the germline V gene. The CDR3 nucleotides read TGTGCCAGCAGTCGCTCGACTGAATCCTACGAGCAGTACTTC. Amino acid sequence: CASSRSTESYEQYF.

This chain connects TRBV12-3 or TRBV12-4 to TRBJ2-7; 11 bases align to TRBD1. Trimming took 7 bases from V and 9 from J; bases not matched to a gene: 14. The CDR3 extends over 15 amino acids. CDR3 bases: TGTGCCAGCACCCAGTCCGGGACAGGGGGGTTCGTGCAGTACTTC. Encoded protein: CASTQSGTGGFVQYF.

This clone was recorded at least ten times. Given a much more abundant clone one base away, this may be a read error. Because it lacks the conserved phenylalanine or tryptophan at the end, this CDR3 is likely a read error. The chain employs TRBV28 and TRBJ1-6; 7 nucleotides match TRBD1. Germline values: CDR1 MDHEN, CDR2 SYDVKM. With V trimmed by 6 bases and J by 0 bases, 5 bases remained unmatched. This CDR3 contains 16 residues. The CDR3 is CASRTAGGSYNSPLHS. CDR3 nucleotides: TGTGCCAGCAGGACAGCAGGGGGCTCCTATAATTCACCCCTCCACTCT.

In its sample, this clone was seen many times. The genes are TRBV5-1 and TRBJ2-2; D is perhaps TRBD1 (5 bases). The CDR3 is made up of 14 amino acids. Per the germline V gene, CDR1 is SGHRS and CDR2 is YFSETQ. Trimming cost V 4 bases and J 1 base, with 8 bases left between them. This CDR3 is CASSLGQNTGELFF. In DNA, the CDR3 is TGCGCCAGCAGCCTAGGACAGAACACCGGGGAGCTGTTTTTT.

This clone has only one observation. At one of its ends the junction is not consistent with the germline gene, which may arise from a read error. The chain links TRBV28 to TRBJ1-2; D is unclear. CDR3 length equals 17 residues. Per germline, CDR1 MDHEN and CDR2 SYDVKM. The CDR3 DNA sequence: TGTGCCCGCAGCCCATCGACCATTATCCTAAACTTCTATGGCTACACCTTC. Translation gives CARSPSTIILNFYGYTF.

This clone was observed a handful of times. This may stem from a read error, because a much larger clone lies one nucleotide away. V usage is TRBV12-5 and J usage is TRBJ1-1; D possibly corresponds to TRBD1 (5 bases). Trimming shortened V by 4 bases and J by 11 bases, and 14 bases separated the two germline ends. Germline values: CDR1 LGHNT, CDR2 FRNRAP. The CDR3 sequence is 12 residues long. CDR3 coding DNA: TGTGCTAGTGGTTCGGTGCAGGGTCGGGCTTTCTTT. Translation gives CASGSVQGRAFF.

A few counts support this clone. V is TRBV28 and J is TRBJ2-7; the match to TRBD2 covers 14 bases. In germline, CDR1 is MDHEN, CDR2 SYDVKM. The J segment lost 4 bases and the V segment lost 9 bases, leaving 5 bases of the junction unmatched. The CDR3 sequence is 14 residues long. The CDR3 DNA reads TGTGCCAGAGGGACTAGCGGGGGATCATACGAGCAGTACTTC. Translated: CARGTSGGSYEQYF.